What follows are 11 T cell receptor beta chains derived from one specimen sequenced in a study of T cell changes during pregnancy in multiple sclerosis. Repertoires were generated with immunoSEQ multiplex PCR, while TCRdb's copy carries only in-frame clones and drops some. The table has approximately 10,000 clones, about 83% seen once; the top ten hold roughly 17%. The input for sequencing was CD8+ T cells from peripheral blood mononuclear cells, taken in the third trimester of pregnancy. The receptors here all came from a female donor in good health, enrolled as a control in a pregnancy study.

The CDR3 loop is CASSASQGTEAFF. DNA of the CDR3: TGTGCCAGTAGTGCCTCACAGGGCACTGAAGCTTTCTTT. The V gene is TRBV19, the J gene TRBJ1-1, with D perhaps TRBD1 (6 bases). The V end was cut by 5 bases, the J end by 4 bases, with 11 bases between. This CDR3 region has 13 residues. Germline CDR1 reads LNHDA; CDR2 reads SQIVND (reference sequence). Combining the CDR3 with reference TRBV19 and TRBJ1-1 gives the whole variable domain DGGITQSPKYLFRKEGQNVTLSCEQNLNHDAMYWYRQDPGQGLRLIYYSQIVNDFQKGDIAEGYSVSREKKESFPLTVTSAQKNPTAFYLCASSASQGTEAFFGQGTRLTVV.

In DNA, the CDR3 is TGCAGCGTTGATCATGCACAGACGAACACCGGGGAGCTGTTTTTT. Translating gives CSVDHAQTNTGELFF. This rearrangement joins TRBV29-1 to TRBJ2-2; D is uncertain. This CDR3 has 15 amino acids. The germline V gene has CDR1 SQVTM and CDR2 ANQGSEA. Trimming left V 3 bases short and J 0 bases short, with 11 bases between.

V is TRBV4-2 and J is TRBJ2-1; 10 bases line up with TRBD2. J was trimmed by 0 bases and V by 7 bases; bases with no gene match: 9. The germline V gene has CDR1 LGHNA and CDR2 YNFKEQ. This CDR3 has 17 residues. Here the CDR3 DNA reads TGTGCCAGCACCCGGCTAGCGGGAGCGGCCTCCTACAATGAGCAGTTCTTC. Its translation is CASTRLAGAASYNEQFF.

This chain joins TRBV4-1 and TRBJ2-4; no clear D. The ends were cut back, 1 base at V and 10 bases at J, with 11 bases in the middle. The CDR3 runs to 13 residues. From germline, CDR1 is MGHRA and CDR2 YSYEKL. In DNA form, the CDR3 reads TGCGCCAGCAGCCAAGGCGACAATCGGATTCAGTACTTC. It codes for CASSQGDNRIQYF.

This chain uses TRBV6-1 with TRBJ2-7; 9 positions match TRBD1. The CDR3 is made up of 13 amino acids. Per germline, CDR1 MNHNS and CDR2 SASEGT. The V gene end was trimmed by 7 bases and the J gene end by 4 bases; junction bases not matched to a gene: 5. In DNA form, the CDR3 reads TGTGCCAGCATCGGGACAGGGCTTTACGAGCAGTACTTC. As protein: CASIGTGLYEQYF.

CDR3 DNA sequence: TGTGCCAGCTCACCACAGACTAGCGGGGTATCCTACGAGCAGTACTTC. It specifies CASSPQTSGVSYEQYF. V gene TRBV18 combines with J gene TRBJ2-7, with 11 nucleotides matching TRBD2. CDR3 length: 16 residues. V trimming: 1 base; J trimming: 1 base; junction bases outside the gene matches: 3. Germline V gene lookup returns CDR1 KGHSH and CDR2 LQKENI. The entire variable domain, with the rest obtained from reference TRBV18 and TRBJ2-7, is as follows: NAGVMQNPRHLVRRRGQEARLRCSPMKGHSHVYWYRQLPEEGLKFMVYLQKENIIDESGMPKERFSAEFPKEGPSILRIQQVVRGDSAAYFCASSPQTSGVSYEQYFGPGTRLTVT.

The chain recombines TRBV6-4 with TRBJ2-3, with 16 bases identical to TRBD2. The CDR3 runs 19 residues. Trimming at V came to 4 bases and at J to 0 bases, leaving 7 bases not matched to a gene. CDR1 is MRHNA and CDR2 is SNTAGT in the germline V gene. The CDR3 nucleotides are TGTGCCAGCAGTGCCACCGGGACTAGCGGGGGGGGCAGCACAGATACGCAGTATTTT. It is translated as CASSATGTSGGGSTDTQYF.

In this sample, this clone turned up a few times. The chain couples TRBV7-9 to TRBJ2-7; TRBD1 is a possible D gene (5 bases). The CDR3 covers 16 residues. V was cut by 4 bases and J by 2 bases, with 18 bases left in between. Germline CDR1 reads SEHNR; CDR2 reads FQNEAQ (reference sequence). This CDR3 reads CASSSPLGLSAYEQYF. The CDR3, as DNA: TGTGCCAGCAGCTCGCCCCTGGGGCTATCAGCCTACGAGCAGTACTTC. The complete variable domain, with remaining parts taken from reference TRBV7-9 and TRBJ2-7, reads DTGVSQNPRHKITKRGQNVTFRCDPISEHNRLYWYRQTLGQGPEFLTYFQNEAQLEKSRLLSDRFSAERPKGSFSTLEIQRTEQGDSAMYLCASSSPLGLSAYEQYFGPGTRLTVT.

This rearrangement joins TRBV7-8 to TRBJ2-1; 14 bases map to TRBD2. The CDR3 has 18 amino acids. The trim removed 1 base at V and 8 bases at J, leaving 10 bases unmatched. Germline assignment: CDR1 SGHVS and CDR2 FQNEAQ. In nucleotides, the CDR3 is TGTGCCAGCAGCTTAGTTGTATCGGGACTAGCGGGAGACTATGAGCAGTTCTTC. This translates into CASSLVVSGLAGDYEQFF.

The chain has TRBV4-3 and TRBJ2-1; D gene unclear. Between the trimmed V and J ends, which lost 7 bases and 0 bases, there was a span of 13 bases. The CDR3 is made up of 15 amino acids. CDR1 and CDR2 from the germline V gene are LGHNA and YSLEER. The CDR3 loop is CASKETVSSYNEQFF. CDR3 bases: TGCGCCAGCAAGGAGACGGTGAGCTCCTACAATGAGCAGTTCTTC.

The CDR3 region is CASTPNPESGTDTQYF. CDR3 coding DNA: TGTGCCAGCACCCCAAACCCGGAGAGCGGCACAGATACGCAGTATTTT. The chain employs TRBV4-2 and TRBJ2-3, with D hard to call. V dropped 7 bases and J dropped 1 base, with 18 bases sitting between them. The V gene's germline CDR1 is LGHNA and CDR2 YNFKEQ. The CDR3 is 16 residues long.